Listed below are T cell receptor beta chains from one sample, sequenced in a study of shared clonotypes between healthy human individuals. Assay: immunoSEQ multiplex PCR; the TCRdb copy retains only in-frame clones and omits some. The table records more than 2 million clones, 90% to 95% of them present only once. The material sequenced was naive CD4+ T cells sorted from blood. These receptors originate from a man aged 18 to 29 in good health. The CDR3 runs from the conserved cysteine through the conserved F or W. Fields, in order: clone size, J gene, V gene, D gene, CDR3 protein, CDR3 DNA. A D gene is named only where the DNA matches it firmly. Clone sizes are given selectively: once, few, many, or a class where the clone is expanded.

once,TRBJ2-5,TRBV27,.,CASSSIPGLATETQYF,TGTGCCAGCAGTTCTATCCCGGGGCTCGCCACGGAGACCCAGTACTTC
.,TRBJ2-1,TRBV18,TRBD2,CASSQIEAGGNRRQFF,TGTGCCAGCTCACAAATCGAAGCGGGAGGGAATAGGCGGCAGTTCTTC
once,TRBJ1-5,TRBV13,TRBD1,CASSQGQGQPQHF,TGTGCCAGCAGCCAAGGACAGGGTCAGCCCCAGCATTTT
.,TRBJ2-7,TRBV2,.,CASSEAPLVHEQYF,TGTGCCAGCAGTGAAGCGCCCTTGGTTCACGAGCAGTACTTC
.,TRBJ2-7,TRBV30,.,CAWSAPGLTSYEQYF,TGTGCCTGGAGTGCCCCGGGTCTGACTTCCTACGAGCAGTACTTC
.,TRBJ2-1,TRBV6-5,.,CASSSDFSYNEQFF,TGTGCCAGCAGTTCGGATTTCTCCTACAATGAGCAGTTCTTC
.,TRBJ2-7,TRBV15,.,CATSRVPTGAYEQYF,TGTGCCACCAGCAGAGTCCCCACCGGCGCCTACGAGCAGTACTTC
.,TRBJ1-2,TRBV27,TRBD1,CASSSRGLNYGYTF,TGTGCCAGCAGTAGCAGGGGGCTGAACTATGGCTACACCTTC
.,TRBJ2-5,TRBV6-1,.,CASSVGGQETQYF,TGTGCCAGCAGCGTCGGGGGCCAAGAGACCCAGTACTTC
.,TRBJ1-5,TRBV5-4,.,CASSLGGGDSNQPQHF,TGTGCCAGCAGCTTGGGCGGGGGGGATAGCAATCAGCCCCAGCATTTT
.,TRBJ1-5,TRBV15,.,CATSRETKTQHF,TGTGCCACCAGCAGAGAGACAAAGACCCAGCATTTT
once,TRBJ2-5,TRBV2,.,CASSVREETQYF,TGTGCCAGCAGTGTTAGGGAAGAGACCCAGTACTTC
.,TRBJ2-3,TRBV5-1,TRBD2,CASSSAGASTDTQYF,TGCGCCAGCAGCTCAGCGGGAGCTAGCACAGATACGCAGTATTTT
.,TRBJ2-5,TRBV2,.,CASGASRGLGETQYF,TGTGCCAGTGGTGCGAGTCGGGGGCTTGGAGAGACCCAGTACTTC
.,TRBJ2-3,TRBV19,TRBD1,CASSDRGADTQYF,TGTGCCAGTAGTGACAGGGGCGCAGATACGCAGTATTTT
.,TRBJ2-1,TRBV4-1,TRBD2,CASSQGGTSGIIEQFF,TGCGCCAGCAGCCAAGGGGGGACTAGCGGGATCATTGAGCAGTTCTTC
.,TRBJ2-5,TRBV6-5,TRBD2,CASRRTRGEETQYF,TGTGCCAGCAGAAGGACTAGGGGAGAAGAGACCCAGTACTTC
.,TRBJ1-2,TRBV2,.,CASSETSLGRAYYGYTF,TGTGCCAGCAGTGAAACATCGCTCGGCAGGGCCTACTATGGCTACACCTTC
once,TRBJ2-1,TRBV28,.,CASSSHEGEFF,TGTGCCAGCAGTTCACATGAGGGGGAGTTCTTC
.,TRBJ2-7,TRBV5-1,TRBD2,CASSITGTSGTYEQYF,TGCGCCAGCAGCATAACCGGGACTAGCGGGACGTACGAGCAGTACTTC
.,TRBJ1-4,TRBV4-3,.,CASSQDWGPSNEKLFF,TGCGCCAGCAGCCAAGATTGGGGGCCGTCTAATGAAAAACTGTTTTTT
.,TRBJ2-5,TRBV6-5,.,CASRAGTKETQYF,TGTGCCAGCAGAGCCGGGACCAAAGAGACCCAGTACTTC
.,TRBJ2-7,TRBV7-9,.,CASSPDRWHEQYF,TGTGCCAGCAGCCCCGACAGGTGGCACGAGCAGTACTTC